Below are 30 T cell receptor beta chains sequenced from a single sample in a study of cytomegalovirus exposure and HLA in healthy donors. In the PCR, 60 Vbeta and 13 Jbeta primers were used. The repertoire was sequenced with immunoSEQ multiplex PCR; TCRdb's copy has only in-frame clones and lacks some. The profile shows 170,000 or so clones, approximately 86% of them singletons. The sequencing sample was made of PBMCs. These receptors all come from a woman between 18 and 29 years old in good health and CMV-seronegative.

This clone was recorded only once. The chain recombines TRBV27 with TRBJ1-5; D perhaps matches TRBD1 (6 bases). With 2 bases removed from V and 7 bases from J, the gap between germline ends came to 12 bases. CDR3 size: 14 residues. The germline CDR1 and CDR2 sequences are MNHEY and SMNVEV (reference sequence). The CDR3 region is CASSLGGAGQPQHF. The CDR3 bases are TGTGCCAGCAGTTTAGGGGGGGCTGGGCAGCCCCAGCATTTT.

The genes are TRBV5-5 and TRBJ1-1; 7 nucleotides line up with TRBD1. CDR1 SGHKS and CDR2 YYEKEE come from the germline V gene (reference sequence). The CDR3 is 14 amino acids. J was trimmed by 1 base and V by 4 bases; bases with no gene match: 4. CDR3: CASSNRGTNTEAFF. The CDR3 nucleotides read TGTGCCAGCAGCAACAGGGGCACGAACACTGAAGCTTTCTTT.

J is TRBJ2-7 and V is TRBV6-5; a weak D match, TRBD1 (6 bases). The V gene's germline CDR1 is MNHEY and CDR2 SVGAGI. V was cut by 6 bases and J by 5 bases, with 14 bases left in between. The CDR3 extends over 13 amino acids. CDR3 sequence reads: CASRRGQQDEQYF. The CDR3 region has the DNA TGTGCCAGCAGGAGGGGACAACAAGACGAGCAGTACTTC.

In nucleotides, the CDR3 is TGTGCCAGCTCGCCAACATCCTACGAGCAGTACTTC. As protein: CASSPTSYEQYF. The chain has TRBV18 and TRBJ2-7; D not certain. The CDR3 extends over 12 amino acids. CDR1 and CDR2 (germline): KGHSH, LQKENI. V was pared by 6 bases and J by 1 base, with 7 bases between.

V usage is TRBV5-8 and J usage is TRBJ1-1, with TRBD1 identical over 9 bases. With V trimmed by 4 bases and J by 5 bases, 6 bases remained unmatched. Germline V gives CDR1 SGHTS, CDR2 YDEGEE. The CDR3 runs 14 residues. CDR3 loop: CASSHPGTGTEAFF. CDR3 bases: TGTGCCAGCAGCCATCCCGGGACAGGGACTGAAGCTTTCTTT.

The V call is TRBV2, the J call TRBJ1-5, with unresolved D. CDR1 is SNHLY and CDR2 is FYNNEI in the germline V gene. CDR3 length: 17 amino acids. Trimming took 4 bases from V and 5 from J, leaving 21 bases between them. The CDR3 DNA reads TGTGCCAGCAGTGCGGGGAGGTATCAACAGAGCTATCAGCCCCAGCATTTT. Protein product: CASSAGRYQQSYQPQHF.

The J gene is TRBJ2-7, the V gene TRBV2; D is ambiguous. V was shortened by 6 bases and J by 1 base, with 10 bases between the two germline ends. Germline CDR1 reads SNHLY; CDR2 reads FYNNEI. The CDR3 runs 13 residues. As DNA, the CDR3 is TGTGCCAGCAGCGTAACGGGTTCCTACGAGCAGTACTTC. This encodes CASSVTGSYEQYF.

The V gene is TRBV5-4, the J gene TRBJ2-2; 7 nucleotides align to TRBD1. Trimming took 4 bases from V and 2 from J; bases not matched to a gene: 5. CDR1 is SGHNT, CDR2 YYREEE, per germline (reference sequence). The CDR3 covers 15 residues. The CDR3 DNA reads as TGTGCCAGCAGCCCTCGGACAGGCAACACCGGGGAGCTGTTTTTT. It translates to CASSPRTGNTGELFF.

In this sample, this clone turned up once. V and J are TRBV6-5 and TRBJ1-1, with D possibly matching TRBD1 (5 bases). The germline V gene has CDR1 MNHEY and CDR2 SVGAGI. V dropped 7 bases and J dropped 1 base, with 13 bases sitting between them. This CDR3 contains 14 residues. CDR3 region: CASTESGGNTEAFF. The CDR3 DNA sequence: TGTGCCAGCACCGAAAGCGGGGGGAACACTGAAGCTTTCTTT.

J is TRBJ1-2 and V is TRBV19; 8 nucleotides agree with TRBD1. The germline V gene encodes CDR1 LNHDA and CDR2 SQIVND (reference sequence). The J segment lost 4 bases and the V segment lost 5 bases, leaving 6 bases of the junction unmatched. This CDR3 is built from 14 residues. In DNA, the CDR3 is TGTGCCAGTAGTCCAACGGGACAGGTCTATGGCTACACCTTC. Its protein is CASSPTGQVYGYTF. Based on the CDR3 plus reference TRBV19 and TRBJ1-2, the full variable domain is DGGITQSPKYLFRKEGQNVTLSCEQNLNHDAMYWYRQDPGQGLRLIYYSQIVNDFQKGDIAEGYSVSREKKESFPLTVTSAQKNPTAFYLCASSPTGQVYGYTFGSGTRLTVV.

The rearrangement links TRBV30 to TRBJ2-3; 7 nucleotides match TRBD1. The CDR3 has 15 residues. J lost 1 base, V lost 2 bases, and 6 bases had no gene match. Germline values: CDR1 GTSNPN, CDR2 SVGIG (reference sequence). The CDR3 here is CAWSKQGMGTDTQYF. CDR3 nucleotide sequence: TGTGCCTGGAGTAAACAGGGGATGGGCACAGATACGCAGTATTTT.

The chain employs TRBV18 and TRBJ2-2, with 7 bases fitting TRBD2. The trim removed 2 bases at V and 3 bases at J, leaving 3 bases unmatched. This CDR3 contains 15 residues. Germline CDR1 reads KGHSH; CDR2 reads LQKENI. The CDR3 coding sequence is TGTGCCAGCTCACCAAACCGGGGGGACACCGGGGAGCTGTTTTTT. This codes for CASSPNRGDTGELFF.

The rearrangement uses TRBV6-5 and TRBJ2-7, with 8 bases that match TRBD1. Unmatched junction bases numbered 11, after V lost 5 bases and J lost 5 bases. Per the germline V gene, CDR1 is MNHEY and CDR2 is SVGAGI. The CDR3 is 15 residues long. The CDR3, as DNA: TGTGCCAGCAGTACGGGACAGGAGGGGAATGACGAGCAGTACTTC. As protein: CASSTGQEGNDEQYF.

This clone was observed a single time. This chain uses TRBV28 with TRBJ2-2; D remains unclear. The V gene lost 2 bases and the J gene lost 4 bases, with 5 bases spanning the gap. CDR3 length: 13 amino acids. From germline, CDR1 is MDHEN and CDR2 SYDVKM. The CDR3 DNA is TGTGCCAGCAGTTTACAGTCCACCGGGGAGCTGTTTTTT. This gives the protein CASSLQSTGELFF. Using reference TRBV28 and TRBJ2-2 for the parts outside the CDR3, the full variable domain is DVKVTQSSRYLVKRTGEKVFLECVQDMDHENMFWYRQDPGLGLRLIYFSYDVKMKEKGDIPEGYSVSREKKERFSLILESASTNQTSMYLCASSLQSTGELFFGEGSRLTVL.

The CDR3 DNA sequence: TGTGCCAGCAGTTTTAGGGACAGGGATGGCTACACCTTC. Translating gives CASSFRDRDGYTF. The chain joins TRBV27 to TRBJ1-2; 9 nucleotides align to TRBD1. Trimming took 3 bases from V and 6 from J; bases not matched to a gene: 2. CDR3 length: 13 residues. Germline CDR1 is MNHEY and CDR2 is SMNVEV (reference sequence).

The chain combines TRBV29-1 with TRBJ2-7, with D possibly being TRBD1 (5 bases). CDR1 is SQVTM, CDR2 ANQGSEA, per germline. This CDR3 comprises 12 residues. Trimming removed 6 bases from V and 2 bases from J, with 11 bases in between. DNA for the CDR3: TGCAGCGTGCGTCAGGGTCCCTACGAGCAGTACTTC. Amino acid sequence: CSVRQGPYEQYF.

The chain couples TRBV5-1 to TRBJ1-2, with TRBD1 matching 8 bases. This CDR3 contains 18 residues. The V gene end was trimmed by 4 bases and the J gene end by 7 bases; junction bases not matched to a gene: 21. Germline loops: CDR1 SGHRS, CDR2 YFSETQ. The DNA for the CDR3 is TGCGCCAGCAGCCTTGCTGGACAGGGCTTTGATAGAGCTATTGGCTACACCTTC. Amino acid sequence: CASSLAGQGFDRAIGYTF.

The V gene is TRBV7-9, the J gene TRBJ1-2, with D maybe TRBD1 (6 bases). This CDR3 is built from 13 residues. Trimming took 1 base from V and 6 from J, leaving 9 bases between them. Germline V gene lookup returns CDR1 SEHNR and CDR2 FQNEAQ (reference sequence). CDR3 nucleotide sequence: TGTGCCAGCAGCTTAGTACAGGGCGATGGCTACACCTTC. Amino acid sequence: CASSLVQGDGYTF.

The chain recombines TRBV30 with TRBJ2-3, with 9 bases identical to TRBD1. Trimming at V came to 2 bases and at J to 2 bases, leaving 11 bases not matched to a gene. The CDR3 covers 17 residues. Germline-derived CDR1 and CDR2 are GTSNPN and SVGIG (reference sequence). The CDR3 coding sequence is TGTGCCTGGAGTAATATCTTGGGACAGGGAATCACAGATACGCAGTATTTT. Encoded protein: CAWSNILGQGITDTQYF. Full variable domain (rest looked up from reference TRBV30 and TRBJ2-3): SQTIHQWPATLVQPVGSPLSLECTVEGTSNPNLYWYRQAAGRGLQLLFYSVGIGQISSEVPQNLSASRPQDRQFILSSKKLLLSDSGFYLCAWSNILGQGITDTQYFGPGTRLTVL.

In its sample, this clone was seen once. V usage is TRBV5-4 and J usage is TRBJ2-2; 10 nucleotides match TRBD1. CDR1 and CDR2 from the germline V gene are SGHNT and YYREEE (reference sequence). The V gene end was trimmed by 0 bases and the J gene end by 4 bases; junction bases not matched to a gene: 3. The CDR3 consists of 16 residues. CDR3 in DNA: TGTGCCAGCAGCTTGGGGGACAGGGGAATCACCGGGGAGCTGTTTTTT. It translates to CASSLGDRGITGELFF.

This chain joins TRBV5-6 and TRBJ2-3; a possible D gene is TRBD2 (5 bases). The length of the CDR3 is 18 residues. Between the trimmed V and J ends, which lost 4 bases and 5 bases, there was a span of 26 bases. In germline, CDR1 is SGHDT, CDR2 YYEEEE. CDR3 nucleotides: TGTGCCAGCAGCCCAATACCCTCGACGCCCGCGGGCGGAGATACGCAGTATTTT. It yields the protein CASSPIPSTPAGGDTQYF.

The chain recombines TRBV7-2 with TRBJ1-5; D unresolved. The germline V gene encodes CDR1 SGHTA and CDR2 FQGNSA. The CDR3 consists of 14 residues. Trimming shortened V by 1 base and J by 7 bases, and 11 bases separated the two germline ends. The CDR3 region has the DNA TGTGCCAGCAGCTTAGTGGGAGGCCAGCAGCCCCAGCATTTT. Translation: CASSLVGGQQPQHF.

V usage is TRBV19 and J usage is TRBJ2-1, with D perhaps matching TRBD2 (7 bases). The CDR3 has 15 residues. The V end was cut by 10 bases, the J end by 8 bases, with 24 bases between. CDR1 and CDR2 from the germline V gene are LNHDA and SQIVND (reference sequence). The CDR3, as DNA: TGTGCCACCACCGATCGAGGGGGGGATTCGGATGAGCAGTTCTTC. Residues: CATTDRGGDSDEQFF.

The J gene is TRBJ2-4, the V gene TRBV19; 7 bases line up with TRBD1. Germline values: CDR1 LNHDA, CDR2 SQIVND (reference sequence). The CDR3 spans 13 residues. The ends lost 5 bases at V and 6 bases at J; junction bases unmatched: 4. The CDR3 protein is CASSSNRGNIQYF. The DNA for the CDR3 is TGTGCCAGTAGTTCGAACAGGGGAAACATTCAGTACTTC.

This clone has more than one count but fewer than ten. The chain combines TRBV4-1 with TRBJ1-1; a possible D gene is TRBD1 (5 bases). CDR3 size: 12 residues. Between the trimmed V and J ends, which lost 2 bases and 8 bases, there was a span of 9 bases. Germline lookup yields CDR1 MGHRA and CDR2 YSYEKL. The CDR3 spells CASSQINREAFF. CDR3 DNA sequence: TGCGCCAGCAGCCAAATTAACAGGGAAGCTTTCTTT.

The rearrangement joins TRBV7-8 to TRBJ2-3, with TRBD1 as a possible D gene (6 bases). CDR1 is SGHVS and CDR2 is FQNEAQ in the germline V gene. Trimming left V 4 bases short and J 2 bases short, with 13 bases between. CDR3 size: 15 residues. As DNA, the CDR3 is TGTGCCAGCAGCTCCCGGGACATCCTCACAGATACGCAGTATTTT. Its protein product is CASSSRDILTDTQYF. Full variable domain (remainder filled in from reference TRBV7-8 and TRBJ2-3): GAGVSQSPRYKVAKRGQDVALRCDPISGHVSLFWYQQALGQGPEFLTYFQNEAQLDKSGLPSDRFFAERPEGSVSTLKIQRTQQEDSAVYLCASSSRDILTDTQYFGPGTRLTVL.

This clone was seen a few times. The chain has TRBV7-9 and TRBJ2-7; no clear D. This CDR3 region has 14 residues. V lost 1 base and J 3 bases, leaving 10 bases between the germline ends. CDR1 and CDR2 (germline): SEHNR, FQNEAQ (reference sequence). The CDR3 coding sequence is TGTGCCAGCAGCTTAGGATCCAACAGCTACGAGCAGTACTTC. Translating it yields CASSLGSNSYEQYF. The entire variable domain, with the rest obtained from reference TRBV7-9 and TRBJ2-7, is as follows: DTGVSQNPRHKITKRGQNVTFRCDPISEHNRLYWYRQTLGQGPEFLTYFQNEAQLEKSRLLSDRFSAERPKGSFSTLEIQRTEQGDSAMYLCASSLGSNSYEQYFGPGTRLTVT.

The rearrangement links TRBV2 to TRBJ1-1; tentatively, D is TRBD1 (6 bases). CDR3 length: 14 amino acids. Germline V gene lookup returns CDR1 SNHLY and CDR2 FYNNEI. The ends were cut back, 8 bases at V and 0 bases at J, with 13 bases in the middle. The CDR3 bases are TGTGCCAGCTCCTCGGGACACCTGAACACTGAAGCTTTCTTT. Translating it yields CASSSGHLNTEAFF.

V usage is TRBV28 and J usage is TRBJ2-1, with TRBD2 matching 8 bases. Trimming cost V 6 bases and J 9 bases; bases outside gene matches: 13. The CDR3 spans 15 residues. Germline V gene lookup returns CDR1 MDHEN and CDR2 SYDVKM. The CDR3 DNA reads TGTGCCAGCAGGGGGGGTAGCGGGATTGGGGCTGAGCAGTTCTTC. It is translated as CASRGGSGIGAEQFF.

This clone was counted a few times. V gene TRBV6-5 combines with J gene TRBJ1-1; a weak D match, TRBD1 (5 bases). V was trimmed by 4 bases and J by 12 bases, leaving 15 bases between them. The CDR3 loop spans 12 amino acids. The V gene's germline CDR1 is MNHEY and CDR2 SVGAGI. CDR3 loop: CASSSTGEKTFF. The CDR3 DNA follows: TGTGCCAGCAGTTCTACAGGAGAGAAGACTTTCTTT.